What follows is one T cell receptor (beta chain) and its context. This CDR3 is 12 amino acids long. Germline V gene lookup returns CDR1 SGHTA and CDR2 FQGNSA. Trimming stripped 3 bases from V and 4 bases from J, with 6 bases between. Per the original data handling: Estimation of nucleated cell counts was performed using reference gene primer amplification. Only in-frame clones appear in the TCRdb table, and some are missing; sequencing was by immunoSEQ multiplex PCR. V, J and clone size are taken as reported in that table, and D and trimming were inferred from the DNA itself. The sample lists 15,000 to 20,000 clones; roughly 89% were seen once. The entry originates in a study of blood T cell repertoires in COVID-19. Background on the study: Acute-phase and convalescent COVID-19 samples originated in the United States, Italy and Spain. Sample material is recorded as cDNA or gDNA derived from T cells, B-cell-depleted T cells, or PBMCs.

V and J are TRBV7-2 and TRBJ2-5; D remains ambiguous. The sample taken for sequencing was peripheral blood. The clonotype was recovered from a man in his sixties with active COVID-19. CDR3 sequence (DNA): TGTGCCAGCAGCTTCCTAGTAGAGACCCAGTACTTC. Protein: CASSFLVETQYF.